This TCR beta chain was recorded in a study of T cells in Graves' hyperthyroidism and ophthalmopathy. RNA transcripts yielded amplified TCR beta CDR3 regions. HTBI primers were the set used in a first-round RT-PCR of the TCR CDR3. TCRdb used MiXCR to reprocess the multiplex PCR reads, holding one entry per CDR3 protein. Counted here are hundreds of thousands of distinct CDR3 sequences, approximately 14% occurring once; the ten biggest clones make up roughly an eighth. The study based diagnoses on clinical symptoms, serum thyroxine and TRAb, thyroid ultrasound and orbital computed tomography. This CDR3 region has 15 residues. V lost 1 base to trimming and J lost 0 bases, with 7 bases between them. This clonotype was counted ten times or more.

Sequencing was performed on blood. This sequence originates from a man in his late teens or twenties with Graves' ophthalmopathy. The chain is built from TRBV12-3 or TRBV12-4 and TRBJ1-5, with D tentatively TRBD1 (5 bases). The CDR3 spells CASSLGGSSNQPQHF. CDR3 DNA sequence: TGTGCCAGCAGTTTAGGGGGGAGTAGCAATCAGCCCCAGCATTTT.